One and the same sample provided the 5 T cell receptor beta chains below, sequenced in a study of cytomegalovirus exposure and HLA in healthy donors. Both 60 Vbeta primers and 13 Jbeta primers went into the PCR. Libraries were prepared by immunoSEQ multiplex PCR; TCRdb keeps only in-frame clonotypes and omits some of them. The sample contains some 150,000 clones, 60% to 80% of which appear only once. Sequencing was carried out using PBMCs. The receptors stem from a male donor in good health and CMV-seronegative.

The V and J genes are TRBV4-3 and TRBJ2-1, with 12 bases identical to TRBD2. CDR3 length: 18 amino acids. Trimming took 1 base from V and 0 from J; bases not matched to a gene: 4. Germline CDR1 is LGHNA and CDR2 is YSLEER. CDR3 bases: TGCGCCAGCAGCCAAGCGCTAGCGGGAGGGAGCTCCTACAATGAGCAGTTCTTC. It encodes CASSQALAGGSSYNEQFF.

CDR3 protein: CAWSAGQLSSGNTIYF. DNA of the CDR3: TGTGCCTGGAGTGCGGGACAGCTAAGCTCTGGAAACACCATATATTTT. The chain joins TRBV30 to TRBJ1-3; the match to TRBD1 covers 7 bases. Germline V CDR1 and CDR2: GTSNPN, SVGIG (reference sequence). After removal of 1 base from V and 0 bases from J, the junction contained 6 bases not matched to a gene. This CDR3 has 16 amino acids. Variable domain in full (rest from reference TRBV30 and TRBJ1-3): SQTIHQWPATLVQPVGSPLSLECTVEGTSNPNLYWYRQAAGRGLQLLFYSVGIGQISSEVPQNLSASRPQDRQFILSSKKLLLSDSGFYLCAWSAGQLSSGNTIYFGEGSWLTVV.

The rearrangement uses TRBV6-5 and TRBJ2-7; D remains unclear. Deletions cut 6 bases from V and 5 bases from J, with 17 bases between. Looked up from germline, CDR1 is MNHEY and CDR2 is SVGAGI. The CDR3 consists of 14 residues. The CDR3 region has the DNA TGTGCCAGCAGCCCGAGCGCGGCCCGTAACGAGCAGTACTTC. Protein sequence: CASSPSAARNEQYF.

This chain links TRBV2 with TRBJ1-2; 9 nucleotides agree with TRBD1. There are 16 residues in the CDR3. The germline V gene has CDR1 SNHLY and CDR2 FYNNEI. V shed 6 bases and J 2 bases; nucleotides not matched to a gene: 10. The CDR3 reads CASRRGDRARNYGYTF. In DNA form, the CDR3 reads TGTGCCAGCAGGAGGGGGGACAGGGCCCGGAACTATGGCTACACCTTC.

Only a few counts were recorded for this clone. The chain couples TRBV18 to TRBJ1-1; 7 bases map to TRBD1. Unmatched junction bases numbered 9, after V lost 2 bases and J lost 3 bases. The CDR3 contains 16 residues. Germline CDR1 KGHSH, CDR2 LQKENI. CDR3 in DNA: TGTGCCAGCTCACCAAGCGCGGACAGGCGGGACACTGAAGCTTTCTTT. It codes for CASSPSADRRDTEAFF.